This T cell receptor beta chain is drawn from a study of human T cells and chemical hapten exposure (dated by TCRdb to about 2021). In the study overall: For sensitization, 2% DPC in acetone was applied to a roughly 2 cm by roughly 2 cm area of upper inner arm skin. Throughout the study period of about 22 weeks, patients also received therapeutic DPC doses to the scalp every week. Patch testing was done on the upper back using Finn chambers containing 0.01% DPC, and results were scored after 6 days according to International Contact Dermatitis Research Group standards. The patient cohort, mostly female, included alopecia areata with under or over 50% scalp involvement, alopecia totalis and alopecia universalis. The libraries were sequenced as a pool, and the TCR yield per sample differed mostly because of small variations in library volumes within the pool. The study tracked peripheral blood TCR repertoire changes in vivo during primary and secondary sensitization to the hapten diphenylcyclopropenone (DPC) in alopecia patients. Blood samples were taken from patients before sensitization (week 0) and then at 2, 6 and about 24 weeks after DPC sensitization. Approximately 28 alopecia patients provided blood for TCR sequencing at one to four time points (pre-sensitization, 2, 6 and 24 weeks). Study-wide conclusions, independent of this receptor: No change with DPC sensitization was found in the number of TCRs above 1 in 1000 frequency, and no evidence of global repertoire structure alterations was found. Because every patient had alopecia, a presumed autoimmune disease, the patients' immune response might differ from that of healthy individuals. Patch test score was positively correlated with the number of PT1 expanded TCRs, with significance at thresholds 8, 16 and 32 but not at 4. Significantly more large CDR3 similarity clusters were formed by expanded TCRs than by pre-sensitization or healthy control sets, consistent with antigen-driven responses. Repeated subsampling changed both the strength of the expansion versus patch-test correlation and the threshold at which that correlation became significant.

The method was RACE. The sequencer listed for this sample is NextSeq 500. During library preparation, unique molecular identifiers were attached to individual cDNA molecules so that TCRs could be counted in a quantitative, reproducible way. For every blood RNA sample, sequencing covered both the TCR alpha and TCR beta chains. On the study's bioinformatics: Samples had a median of around 92,000 TCRs, with a range from roughly 23,224 to 700,000. The Decombinator software suite was used to annotate V, J and CDR3 in the TCR reads. Every sample was subsampled to the same number of TCRs (28,000) for the PS versus PT1 abundance plots. Expanded TCRs were defined as absent before sensitization and observed at least eight times at the 2-week time point. TCRdb cleaned the public reads at Q25 with fastp, built clones with MiXCR and kept in-frame beta chains. Merged by CDR3 protein, the rows form single entries marked with the most common genes and DNA. The V and J calls shown here were made by TCRdb, not taken from the authors' results. The sample records approximately 260,000 distinct CDR3 sequences, approximately 7.5% of which are singletons. The biggest ten clones account for 0.9% to 1.5% of the sample.

The time point label, read with the paper, signifies: pre-sensitization, week 0. The sample's treatment or condition label, decoded: therapeutic diphenylcyclopropenone sensitization with weekly scalp DPC. Blood at each patch-test visit was drawn before the patch test was applied. Patients were eligible if aged 18 to 70, diagnosed with alopecia and judged suitable for DPC therapy, and pregnant patients were excluded. Total RNA was isolated from unfractionated whole blood collected in Tempus Blood RNA tubes. Trimming costs V 0 bases and J 7 bases, and their ends lie 13 bases apart. Including the terminal cysteine and phenylalanine, the CDR3 comprises 15 residues. The read is trimmed to its CDR3 DNA, 45 bases read in frame from base 1. As encoded in the germline V gene, CDR1 is LGHNA while CDR2 is YSLEER. This clonotype was seen a handful of times. The specificity of this receptor is unknown. Base qualities are not recorded, but no much larger clone differs from it by a single base.

The sequence derives from a man younger than 30 with alopecia areata. Some clones in this sample may be carry-over from other donors' samples. This receptor chain uses TRBV4-3 and TRBJ1-5; TRBD1 is a weak D gene call, 5 bases matching. The specimen was whole blood, collected in connection with sensitization to the hapten diphenylcyclopropenone (DPC). The CDR3 amino acid sequence is: CASSQDGGTLQPQHF. The nucleotides read TGCGCCAGCAGCCAAGACGGGGGGACGTTACAGCCCCAGCATTTT.